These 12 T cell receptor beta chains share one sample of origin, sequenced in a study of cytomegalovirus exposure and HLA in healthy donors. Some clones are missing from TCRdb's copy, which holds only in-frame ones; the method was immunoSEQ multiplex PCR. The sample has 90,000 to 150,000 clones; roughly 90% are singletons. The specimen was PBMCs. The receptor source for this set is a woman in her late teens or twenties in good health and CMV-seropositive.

CDR3 in DNA: TGTGCCAGCAGCCAAGATCGCGAGCGGGGGGCCTACAATGAGCAGTTCTTC. Protein product: CASSQDRERGAYNEQFF. The J gene is TRBJ2-1, the V gene TRBV4-2; 9 bases align to TRBD2. Per germline, CDR1 LGHNA and CDR2 YNFKEQ. Trimming removed 0 bases from V and 2 bases from J; junction bases left unmatched: 5. The length of the CDR3 is 17 residues.

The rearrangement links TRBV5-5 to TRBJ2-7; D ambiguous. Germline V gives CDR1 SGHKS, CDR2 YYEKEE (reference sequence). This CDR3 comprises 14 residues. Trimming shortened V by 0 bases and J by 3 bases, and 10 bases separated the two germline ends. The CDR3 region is CASSLDPSGYEQYF. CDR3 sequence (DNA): TGTGCCAGCAGCTTGGACCCCTCAGGCTACGAGCAGTACTTC. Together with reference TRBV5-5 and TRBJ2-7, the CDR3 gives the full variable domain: DAGVTQSPTHLIKTRGQQVTLRCSPISGHKSVSWYQQVLGQGPQFIFQYYEKEERGRGNFPDRFSARQFPNYSSELNVNALLLGDSALYLCASSLDPSGYEQYFGPGTRLTVT.

CDR3 sequence: CASSSDNTDTQYF. The CDR3, as DNA: TGTGCCAGCAGCTCGGACAACACAGATACGCAGTATTTT. The V gene is TRBV13, the J gene TRBJ2-3, with D possibly being TRBD1 (5 bases). Trimming cost V 4 bases and J 2 bases, with 7 bases left between them. From germline, CDR1 is PRHDT and CDR2 FYEKMQ (reference sequence). CDR3 size: 13 residues.

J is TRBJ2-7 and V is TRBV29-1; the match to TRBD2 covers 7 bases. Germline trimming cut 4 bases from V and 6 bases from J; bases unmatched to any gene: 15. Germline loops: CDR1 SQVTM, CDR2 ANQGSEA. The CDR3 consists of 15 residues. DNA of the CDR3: TGCAGCGTTGTGGGCGAGAGGGAGGGCGGTACCGAGCAGTACTTC. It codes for CSVVGEREGGTEQYF.

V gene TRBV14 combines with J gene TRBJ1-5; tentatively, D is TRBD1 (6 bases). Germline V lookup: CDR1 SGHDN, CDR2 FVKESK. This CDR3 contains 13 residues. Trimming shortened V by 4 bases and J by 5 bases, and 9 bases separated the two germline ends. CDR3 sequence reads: CASSLRTDQPQHF. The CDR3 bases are TGTGCCAGCAGCCTCCGGACAGATCAGCCCCAGCATTTT.

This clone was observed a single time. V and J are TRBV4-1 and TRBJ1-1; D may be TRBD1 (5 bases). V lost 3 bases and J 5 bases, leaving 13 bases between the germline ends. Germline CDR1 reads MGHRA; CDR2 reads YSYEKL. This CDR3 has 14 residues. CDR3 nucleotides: TGCGCCAGCAGCCACGAAGGGCGGGGGACTGAAGCTTTCTTT. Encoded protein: CASSHEGRGTEAFF.

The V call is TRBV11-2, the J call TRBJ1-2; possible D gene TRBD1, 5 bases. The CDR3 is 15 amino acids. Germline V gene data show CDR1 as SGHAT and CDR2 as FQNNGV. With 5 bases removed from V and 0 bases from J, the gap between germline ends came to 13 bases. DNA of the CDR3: TGTGCCAGCAGCCCCGGGGGTTTCGCTAACTATGGCTACACCTTC. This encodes CASSPGGFANYGYTF. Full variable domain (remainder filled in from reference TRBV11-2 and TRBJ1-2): EAGVAQSPRYKIIEKRQSVAFWCNPISGHATLYWYQQILGQGPKLLIQFQNNGVVDDSQLPKDRFSAERLKGVDSTLKIQPAKLEDSAVYLCASSPGGFANYGYTFGSGTRLTVV.

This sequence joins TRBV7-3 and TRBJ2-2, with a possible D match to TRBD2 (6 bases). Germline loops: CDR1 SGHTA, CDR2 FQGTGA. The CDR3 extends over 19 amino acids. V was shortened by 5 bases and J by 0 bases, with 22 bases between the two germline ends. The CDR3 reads CASSPRSGSGSANTGELFF. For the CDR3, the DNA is TGTGCCAGCAGCCCCCGATCCGGTAGCGGCTCCGCGAACACCGGGGAGCTGTTTTTT.

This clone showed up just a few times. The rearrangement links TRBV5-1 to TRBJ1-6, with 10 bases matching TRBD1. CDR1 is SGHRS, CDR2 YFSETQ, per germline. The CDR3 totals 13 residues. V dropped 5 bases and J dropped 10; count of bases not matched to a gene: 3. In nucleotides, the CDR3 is TGCGCCAGCAGTGTGGACAGGGGGTCACCCCTCCACTTT. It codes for CASSVDRGSPLHF.

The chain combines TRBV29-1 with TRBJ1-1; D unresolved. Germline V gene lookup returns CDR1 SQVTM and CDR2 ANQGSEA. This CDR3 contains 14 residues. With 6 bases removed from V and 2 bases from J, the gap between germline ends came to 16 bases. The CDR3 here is CSVYSGIGNTEAFF. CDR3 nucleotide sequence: TGCAGCGTCTACTCGGGGATTGGAAACACTGAAGCTTTCTTT.

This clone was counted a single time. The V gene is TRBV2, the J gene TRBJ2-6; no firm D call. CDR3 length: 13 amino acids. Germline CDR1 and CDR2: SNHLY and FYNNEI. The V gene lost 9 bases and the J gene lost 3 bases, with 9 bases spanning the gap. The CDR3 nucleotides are TGTGCCAGGAAAAATAGTGGGGCCAACGTCCTGACTTTC. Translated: CARKNSGANVLTF. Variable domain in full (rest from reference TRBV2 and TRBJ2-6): EPEVTQTPSHQVTQMGQEVILRCVPISNHLYFYWYRQILGQKVEFLVSFYNNEISEKSEIFDDQFSVERPDGSNFTLKIRSTKLEDSAMYFCARKNSGANVLTFGAGSRLTVL.

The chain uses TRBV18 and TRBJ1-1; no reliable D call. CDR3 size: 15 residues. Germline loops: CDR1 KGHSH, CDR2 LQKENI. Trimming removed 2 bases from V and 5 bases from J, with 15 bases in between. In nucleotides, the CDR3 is TGTGCCAGCTCACCAATCCCTGGGAGGGAGACTGAAGCTTTCTTT. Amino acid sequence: CASSPIPGRETEAFF.